Shown below are 20 T cell receptor beta chains from a single sample sequenced in a study of blood T cell repertoires in COVID-19 (dated by TCRdb to 2019 to 2021). Library creation used the immunoSEQ multiplex PCR assay. TCRdb provides this immuneACCESS table in a form limited to in-frame rearrangements. Some clones are lacking; in checked studies, under half of them reflect an unresolved V gene, and why the rest are absent is not known. The sample yields 250,000 to 350,000 clones; approximately 90% were counted once. Jointly, the top ten make up approximately 6% of the sample. Sequencing input: peripheral blood. These receptors were collected from a woman aged 45-65 years with COVID-19, enrolled during active disease.

V usage is TRBV11-3 and J usage is TRBJ2-7; D is ambiguous. The V end was cut by 4 bases, the J end by 2 bases, with 9 bases between. The CDR3 has 13 residues. Germline V gene sequence: CDR1 SGHNT, CDR2 YENEEA. The CDR3 protein is CASSSSRTYEQYF. As DNA, the CDR3 is TGTGCCAGCAGCTCGTCCCGTACCTACGAGCAGTACTTC.

The chain links TRBV30 to TRBJ2-1, with D perhaps TRBD2 (6 bases). Germline values: CDR1 GTSNPN, CDR2 SVGIG (reference sequence). There are 13 residues in the CDR3. V was cut by 2 bases and J by 12 bases, with 17 bases left in between. The CDR3 coding sequence is TGTGCCTGGAGTTATTCCCGGGACTCCCCGCAGTTCTTC. Its translation is CAWSYSRDSPQFF.

J is TRBJ2-7 and V is TRBV7-6; tentatively, D is TRBD1 (5 bases). The CDR3 covers 15 residues. Between the trimmed V and J ends, which lost 5 bases and 7 bases, there was a span of 21 bases. Germline V lookup: CDR1 SGHVS, CDR2 FNYEAQ. The CDR3: CASSIKGSGQSEQYF. The CDR3 region has the DNA TGTGCCAGCAGCATTAAGGGGTCAGGGCAATCGGAGCAGTACTTC.

This chain links TRBV19 with TRBJ2-7; 10 nucleotides agree with TRBD2. V shed 4 bases, J shed 9 bases, and the junction held 12 bases outside the gene matches. Per the germline V gene, CDR1 is LNHDA and CDR2 is SQIVND (reference sequence). This CDR3 has 15 amino acids. The CDR3 reads CASSSSASGRNVQYF. The CDR3 nucleotides are TGTGCCAGTAGTAGTTCGGCTAGCGGGAGAAATGTGCAGTACTTC.

This chain uses TRBV5-6 with TRBJ1-4; possibly TRBD1 for D (6 bases). CDR1 and CDR2 from the germline V gene are SGHDT and YYEEEE. The CDR3 is 17 amino acids. Deletions cut 0 bases from V and 0 bases from J, with 12 bases between. The CDR3 reads CASSLAKGGSTNEKLFF. Here the CDR3 DNA reads TGTGCCAGCAGCTTGGCCAAAGGGGGATCAACTAATGAAAAACTGTTTTTT.

This rearrangement joins TRBV7-2 to TRBJ1-2; weak D call: TRBD1 (6 bases). V was cut by 1 base and J by 0 bases, with 9 bases left in between. The CDR3 runs to 15 residues. Germline V gene lookup returns CDR1 SGHTA and CDR2 FQGNSA. CDR3 in DNA: TGTGCCAGCAGCTTAGGGGGGACAACTAACTATGGCTACACCTTC. This encodes CASSLGGTTNYGYTF.

The chain recombines TRBV29-1 with TRBJ1-1; tentative D call: TRBD1 (6 bases). The CDR3 loop spans 13 amino acids. CDR1 is SQVTM, CDR2 ANQGSEA, per germline. Trimming pared 4 bases from V and 2 bases from J, leaving 11 bases between. The CDR3 DNA sequence: TGCAGCGTTGGCTTTGGGGGCAACACTGAAGCTTTCTTT. Translated: CSVGFGGNTEAFF.

This clone appeared once. The rearrangement joins TRBV11-2 to TRBJ1-2; D is unclear. V lost 5 bases to trimming and J lost 3 bases, with 10 bases between them. The CDR3 is 13 amino acids. Germline lookup yields CDR1 SGHAT and CDR2 FQNNGV. In nucleotides, the CDR3 is TGTGCCAGCAGCCAAGACACCTACTATGGCTACACCTTC. The encoded protein is CASSQDTYYGYTF.

Only a few counts were recorded for this clone. This chain connects TRBV25-1 to TRBJ1-5; D uncertain. Germline V lookup: CDR1 MGHDK, CDR2 SYGVNS. Trimming pared 2 bases from V and 7 bases from J, leaving 9 bases between. CDR3 length equals 13 residues. The CDR3 loop is CASSELREQPQHF. The CDR3 coding sequence is TGTGCCAGCAGTGAACTGAGGGAGCAGCCCCAGCATTTT.

The chain links TRBV5-6 to TRBJ1-3; no reliable D call. Trimming left V 2 bases short and J 7 bases short, with 16 bases between. Germline CDR1 SGHDT, CDR2 YYEEEE. The CDR3 sequence is 15 residues long. The CDR3 protein is CASSFPPGFTNTIYF. CDR3 nucleotides: TGTGCCAGCAGCTTTCCCCCGGGATTCACTAACACCATATATTTT.

The V and J genes are TRBV5-1 and TRBJ1-4; D perhaps matches TRBD1 (6 bases). Trimming removed 7 bases from V and 4 bases from J, with 14 bases in between. Germline CDR1 is SGHRS and CDR2 is YFSETQ. This CDR3 spans 14 amino acids. CDR3 loop: CASRTALSNEKLFF. CDR3 coding DNA: TGCGCCAGCCGGACAGCCTTAAGTAATGAAAAACTGTTTTTT.

The rearrangement uses TRBV5-3 and TRBJ2-1; 12 bases line up with TRBD2. TRBV5-3 is filed as an ORF, its function uncertain. The CDR3 contains 18 residues. V was pared by 2 bases and J by 0 bases, with 6 bases of the junction left unmatched. CDR3 sequence (DNA): TGTGCCAGAAGCTTTGGACTAGCGGGACGTCACTCCTACAATGAGCAGTTCTTC. Its translation: CARSFGLAGRHSYNEQFF.

The V and J genes are TRBV15 and TRBJ2-7; 11 bases line up with TRBD2. Germline loops: CDR1 LNHNV, CDR2 YYDKDF (reference sequence). The CDR3 is made up of 16 amino acids. After removal of 1 base from V and 2 bases from J, the junction contained 4 bases not matched to a gene. The CDR3 nucleotides are TGTGCCACCAGCAGAGGGCGACTAGCGGGAACCTACGAGCAGTACTTC. It is translated as CATSRGRLAGTYEQYF.

The J gene is TRBJ2-5, the V gene TRBV10-3, with D perhaps TRBD2 (6 bases). CDR3 size: 13 residues. V was pared by 11 bases and J by 2 bases, with 15 bases between. Germline assignment: CDR1 ENHRY and CDR2 SYGVKD. CDR3 residues: CAVSGLIQETQYF. For the CDR3, the DNA is TGTGCCGTCTCGGGACTCATACAAGAGACCCAGTACTTC.

The count of this clone is one. This rearrangement joins TRBV2 to TRBJ2-5; 12 bases are shared with TRBD2. Losses at the gene ends were 2 bases for V and 7 bases for J; bases not matched to a gene: 5. Germline V gives CDR1 SNHLY, CDR2 FYNNEI. The CDR3 is made up of 15 amino acids. CDR3 nucleotide sequence: TGTGCCAGCAGTGAATCTCTAGCGGGGGGGAGGACCCAGTACTTC. Protein sequence: CASSESLAGGRTQYF.

This clone was seen once. The rearrangement joins TRBV6-6 to TRBJ1-1; 7 bases map to TRBD1. Germline CDR1 MNHNY, CDR2 SVGAGI (reference sequence). Unmatched junction bases numbered 13, after V lost 5 bases and J lost 7 bases. The CDR3 is 15 amino acids. CDR3 nucleotide sequence: TGTGCCAGCAGTGCACCGGGACAGACGAATTTTGAAGCTTTCTTT. Protein product: CASSAPGQTNFEAFF.

The rearrangement links TRBV13 to TRBJ1-2; TRBD1 is a possible D gene (5 bases). V was pared by 2 bases and J by 6 bases, with 19 bases between. CDR1 is PRHDT and CDR2 is FYEKMQ in the germline V gene (reference sequence). The CDR3 covers 16 residues. The CDR3 here is CASSLLSRARKDGYTF. As DNA, the CDR3 is TGTGCCAGCAGCTTATTGTCCAGGGCGAGGAAAGATGGCTACACCTTC.

The chain links TRBV7-2 to TRBJ1-4, with a weak D call TRBD1 (6 bases). The CDR3 loop spans 14 amino acids. In germline, CDR1 is SGHTA, CDR2 FQGNSA. The V gene lost 2 bases and the J gene lost 7 bases, with 11 bases spanning the gap. CDR3 bases: TGTGCCAGCAGCTTAAACAGGGTCGGTGAAAAACTGTTTTTT. It translates to CASSLNRVGEKLFF.

This chain uses TRBV29-1 with TRBJ2-5, with 8 bases fitting TRBD1. The CDR3 runs to 15 residues. Trimming took 7 bases from V and 5 from J; bases not matched to a gene: 15. Germline-derived CDR1 and CDR2 are SQVTM and ANQGSEA. The CDR3 protein is CSDWDRPISGETQYF. CDR3 bases: TGCAGCGACTGGGACAGGCCAATTTCGGGGGAGACCCAGTACTTC.

The count of this clone is one. The rearrangement joins TRBV19 to TRBJ1-2, with TRBD1 as a possible D gene (6 bases). The CDR3 loop spans 13 amino acids. Germline-derived CDR1 and CDR2 are LNHDA and SQIVND (reference sequence). Deletions cut 4 bases from V and 1 base from J, with 7 bases between. CDR3 loop: CASSRQDNYGYTF. The DNA for the CDR3 is TGTGCCAGTAGTAGACAGGATAACTATGGCTACACCTTC.